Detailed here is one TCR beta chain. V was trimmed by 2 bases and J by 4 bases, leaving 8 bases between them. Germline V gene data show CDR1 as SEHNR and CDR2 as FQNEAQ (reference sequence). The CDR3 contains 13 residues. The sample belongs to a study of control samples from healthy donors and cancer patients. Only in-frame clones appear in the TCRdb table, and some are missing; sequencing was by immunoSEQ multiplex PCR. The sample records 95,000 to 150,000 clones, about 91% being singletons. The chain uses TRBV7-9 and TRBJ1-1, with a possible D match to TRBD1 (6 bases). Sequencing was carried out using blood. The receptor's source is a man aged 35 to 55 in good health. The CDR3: CASSLQGSTEAFF. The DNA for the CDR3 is TGTGCCAGCAGCTTACAGGGGAGCACTGAAGCTTTCTTT.